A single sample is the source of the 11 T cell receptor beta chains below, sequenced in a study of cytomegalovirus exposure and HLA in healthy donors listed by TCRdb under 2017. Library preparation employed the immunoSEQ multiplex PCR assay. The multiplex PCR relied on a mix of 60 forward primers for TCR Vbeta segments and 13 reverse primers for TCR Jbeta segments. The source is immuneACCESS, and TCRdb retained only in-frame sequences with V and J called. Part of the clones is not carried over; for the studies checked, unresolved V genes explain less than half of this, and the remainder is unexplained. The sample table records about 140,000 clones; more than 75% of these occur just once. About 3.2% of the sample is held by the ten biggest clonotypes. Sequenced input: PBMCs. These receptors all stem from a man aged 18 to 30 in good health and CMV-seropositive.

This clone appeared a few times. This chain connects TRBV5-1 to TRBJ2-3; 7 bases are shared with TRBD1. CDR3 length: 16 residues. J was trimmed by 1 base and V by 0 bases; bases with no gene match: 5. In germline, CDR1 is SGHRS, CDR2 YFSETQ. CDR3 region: CASSLAPDRRTDTQYF. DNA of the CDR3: TGCGCCAGCAGCTTGGCCCCGGACAGGCGCACAGATACGCAGTATTTT.

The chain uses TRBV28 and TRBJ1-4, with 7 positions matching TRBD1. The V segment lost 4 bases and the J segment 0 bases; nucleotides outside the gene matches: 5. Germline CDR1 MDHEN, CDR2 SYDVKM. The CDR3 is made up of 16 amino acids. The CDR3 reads CASSSPRGATNEKLFF. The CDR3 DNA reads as TGTGCCAGCAGTTCACCCAGGGGGGCAACTAATGAAAAACTGTTTTTT.

The CDR3 is CASSQEAGVEQPQHF. DNA of the CDR3: TGCGCCAGCAGCCAAGAGGCAGGGGTGGAACAGCCCCAGCATTTT. V gene TRBV4-1 combines with J gene TRBJ1-5, with a weak D call TRBD1 (6 bases). This CDR3 has 15 residues. Germline V lookup: CDR1 MGHRA, CDR2 YSYEKL. The V end was cut by 0 bases, the J end by 7 bases, with 13 bases between.

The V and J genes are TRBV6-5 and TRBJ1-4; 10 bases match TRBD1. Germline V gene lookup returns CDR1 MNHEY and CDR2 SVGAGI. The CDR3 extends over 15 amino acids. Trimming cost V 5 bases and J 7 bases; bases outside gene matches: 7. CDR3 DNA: TGTGCCAGCAGTCGATCGGGACAGGGGACTGAAAAACTGTTTTTT. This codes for CASSRSGQGTEKLFF.

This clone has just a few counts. CDR3 in DNA: TGCGCCAGCAGCCCTATAGCGGGAGGGACCTACGAGCAGTACTTC. Translating it yields CASSPIAGGTYEQYF. The rearrangement joins TRBV5-1 to TRBJ2-7; TRBD2 matches at 11 bases. Losses at the gene ends were 4 bases for V and 2 bases for J; bases not matched to a gene: 5. This CDR3 has 15 amino acids. The germline V gene encodes CDR1 SGHRS and CDR2 YFSETQ.

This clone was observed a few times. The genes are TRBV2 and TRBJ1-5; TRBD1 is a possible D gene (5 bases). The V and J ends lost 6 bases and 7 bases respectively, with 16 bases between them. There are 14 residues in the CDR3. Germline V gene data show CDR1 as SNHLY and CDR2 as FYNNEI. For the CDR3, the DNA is TGTGCCAGCAGACGGGGGGATGGAGACCAGCCCCAGCATTTT. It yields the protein CASRRGDGDQPQHF.

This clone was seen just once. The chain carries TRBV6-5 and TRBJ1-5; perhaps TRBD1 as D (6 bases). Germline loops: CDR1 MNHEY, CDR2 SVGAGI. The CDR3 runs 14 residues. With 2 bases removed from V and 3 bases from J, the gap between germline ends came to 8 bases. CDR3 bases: TGTGCCAGCAGTTACAGGGGACACAATCAGCCCCAGCATTTT. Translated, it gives CASSYRGHNQPQHF.

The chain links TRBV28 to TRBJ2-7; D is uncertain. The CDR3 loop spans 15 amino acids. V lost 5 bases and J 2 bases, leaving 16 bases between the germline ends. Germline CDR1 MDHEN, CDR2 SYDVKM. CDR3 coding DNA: TGTGCCAGCAGTGACCCAGCAGGCAAGGCCTACGAGCAGTACTTC. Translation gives CASSDPAGKAYEQYF.

The CDR3 is CASSRTVLSYEQYF. The DNA for the CDR3 is TGTGCCAGCAGCCGCACAGTTCTGTCCTACGAGCAGTACTTC. V gene TRBV6-5 combines with J gene TRBJ2-5; no definite D call. The end of the DNA fits TRBJ2-7 better, so the J call may be wrong. This CDR3 is 14 amino acids long. Germline lookup yields CDR1 MNHEY and CDR2 SVGAGI.

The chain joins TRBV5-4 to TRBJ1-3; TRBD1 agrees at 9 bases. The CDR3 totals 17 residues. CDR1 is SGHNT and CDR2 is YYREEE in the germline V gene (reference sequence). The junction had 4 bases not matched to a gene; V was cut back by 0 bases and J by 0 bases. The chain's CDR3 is CASSLEDRGISGNTIYF. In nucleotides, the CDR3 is TGTGCCAGCAGCTTGGAGGACAGGGGAATCTCTGGAAACACCATATATTTT.

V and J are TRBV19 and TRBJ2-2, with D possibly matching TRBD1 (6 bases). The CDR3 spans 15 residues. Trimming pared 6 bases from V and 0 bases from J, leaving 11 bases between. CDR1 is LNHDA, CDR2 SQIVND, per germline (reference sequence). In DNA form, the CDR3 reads TGTGCCAGTAGCACCGGGACAACGAACACCGGGGAGCTGTTTTTT. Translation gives CASSTGTTNTGELFF.